These T cell receptor beta chains were read from a single sample in a study of cytomegalovirus exposure and HLA in healthy donors. The repertoire was sequenced with immunoSEQ multiplex PCR; TCRdb's copy has only in-frame clones and lacks some. The sample has 100,000 to 150,000 clones; roughly 82% are singletons. The source material was PBMCs. The receptors were gathered from a boy under 18 in good health and CMV-seronegative. The CDR3 runs from the conserved cysteine through the conserved F or W. Each record gives: V gene, clone size, D gene, J gene, CDR3 protein, CDR3 DNA. A D gene is named only where the DNA matches it firmly. Size tells how often a clone was seen (once, few, many) or the class of an expanded clone, and some rows leave it out.

>TRBV6-1|-|-|TRBJ1-1
CASSESGQTYTEAFF
TGTGCCAGCAGTGAATCAGGACAGACTTACACTGAAGCTTTCTTT
>TRBV5-1|-|-|TRBJ1-5
CASRGGDNQPQHF
TGCGCCAGCAGGGGGGGGGACAATCAGCCCCAGCATTTT
>TRBV6-5|-|-|TRBJ1-1
CASSRGTVTEAFF
TGTGCCAGCAGCCGGGGGACGGTTACTGAAGCTTTCTTT
>TRBV7-2|-|-|TRBJ1-5
CASTLNGGGVQPQHF
TGTGCCAGCACCTTAAACGGGGGAGGAGTCCAGCCCCAGCATTTT
>TRBV2|-|TRBD2|TRBJ2-1
CASRGTSRYNEQFF
TGTGCCAGCAGGGGGACTAGCAGATACAATGAGCAGTTCTTC
>TRBV30|-|TRBD2|TRBJ2-7
CAWSVRREGHEQYF
TGTGCCTGGAGTGTTCGGCGGGAGGGTCACGAGCAGTACTTC
>TRBV6-1|-|-|TRBJ2-7
CASSATQGAMYF
TGTGCCAGCAGTGCCACACAGGGAGCGATGTACTTC
>TRBV7-2|few|-|TRBJ1-1
CASSPGQNTEAFF
TGTGCCAGCAGCCCCGGACAGAACACTGAAGCTTTCTTT
>TRBV2|-|TRBD2|TRBJ2-7
CASQRDPYEQYF
TGTGCCAGCCAGCGGGACCCTTACGAGCAGTACTTC
>TRBV2|-|TRBD2|TRBJ2-1
CASSNLAEGYNEQFF
TGTGCCAGCAGTAATCTAGCGGAGGGTTACAATGAGCAGTTCTTC
>TRBV7-6|-|TRBD2|TRBJ2-1
CASSLRLAGSSYNEQFF
TGTGCCAGCAGCTTACGTTTAGCGGGGAGCTCCTACAATGAGCAGTTCTTC
>TRBV30|-|TRBD2|TRBJ2-3
CAWSVPSGRTDTQYF
TGTGCCTGGAGTGTACCTAGCGGGAGGACAGATACGCAGTATTTT
>TRBV30|-|TRBD2|TRBJ2-2
CAWSVGLAGGACELFF
TGTGCCTGGAGTGTAGGGCTAGCGGGAGGGGCTTGTGAGCTGTTTTTT
>TRBV9|once|TRBD2|TRBJ2-7
CASSPRTSAIPPEQYF
TGTGCCAGCAGCCCCCGAACTAGCGCCATTCCCCCCGAGCAGTACTTC
>TRBV19|-|-|TRBJ2-1
CASSPTPPGSYNEQFF
TGTGCCAGTAGCCCTACCCCTCCGGGATCCTACAATGAGCAGTTCTTC
>TRBV15|-|-|TRBJ2-7
CATSRERGKLYEQYF
TGTGCCACCAGCCGTGAAAGGGGCAAACTCTACGAGCAGTACTTC
>TRBV7-6|-|TRBD1|TRBJ2-3
CASSILRDRETYTQYF
TGTGCCAGCAGCATACTCCGGGACAGGGAAACGTATACGCAGTATTTT
>TRBV5-1|-|TRBD2|TRBJ2-1
CASSQAGTSGRHEQFF
TGCGCCAGCAGCCAAGCCGGGACTAGCGGGAGGCATGAGCAGTTCTTC
>TRBV30|few|-|TRBJ2-5
CAWRGGPGGTQYF
TGTGCCTGGCGAGGGGGTCCGGGAGGGACCCAGTACTTC
>TRBV18|-|-|TRBJ2-5
CASSPPGAGGETQYF
TGTGCCAGCTCACCACCCGGGGCTGGGGGCGAGACCCAGTACTTC
>TRBV11-1|-|TRBD1|TRBJ1-1
CASTTGGPEAFF
TGTGCCAGCACCACAGGGGGCCCTGAAGCTTTCTTT
>TRBV7-2|-|-|TRBJ2-7
CASSPTMLGTYEQYF
TGTGCCAGCAGCCCGACGATGTTGGGCACCTACGAGCAGTACTTC
>TRBV5-6|-|-|TRBJ2-1
CASSTYRVRNSYNEQFF
TGTGCCAGCAGTACCTACAGGGTCCGAAACTCCTACAATGAGCAGTTCTTC
>TRBV30|-|-|TRBJ2-7
CAWRTERYEQYF
TGTGCCTGGAGGACAGAGAGATACGAGCAGTACTTC
>TRBV19|-|-|TRBJ2-1
CASGEGGTIFF
TGTGCCAGTGGGGAAGGGGGAACAATTTTCTTC
>TRBV7-3|-|TRBD1|TRBJ2-1
CASSLRTGDGHEQFF
TGTGCCAGCAGCTTACGAACAGGGGACGGCCATGAGCAGTTCTTC
>TRBV13|once|TRBD1|TRBJ2-1
CASSFGQGRRGSGREQFF
TGTGCCAGCAGCTTCGGCCAGGGGCGCAGGGGGAGTGGTCGTGAGCAGTTCTTC
>TRBV27|once|TRBD2|TRBJ2-7
CASSSPSGRAPEQYF
TGTGCCAGCAGTTCCCCCAGCGGGAGGGCCCCCGAGCAGTACTTC
>TRBV4-3|-|TRBD2|TRBJ2-7
CASSQDAGGRYEQYF
TGCGCCAGCAGCCAAGACGCGGGAGGAAGGTACGAGCAGTACTTC
>TRBV6-1|-|-|TRBJ1-3
CASSLLQNPGNTIYF
TGTGCCAGCAGCCTTTTACAGAATCCTGGAAACACCATATATTTT
>TRBV7-9|-|-|TRBJ2-7
CASREQGHGSYEQYF
TGTGCCAGCAGAGAACAGGGTCACGGTTCCTACGAGCAGTACTTC
>TRBV27|-|TRBD2|TRBJ2-1
CASSISSGADNEQFF
TGTGCCAGCAGTATCTCTAGCGGGGCCGACAATGAGCAGTTCTTC
>TRBV5-1|-|TRBD2|TRBJ2-5
CASSPGLAGEETQYF
TGCGCCAGCAGCCCCGGACTAGCGGGAGAAGAGACCCAGTACTTC
>TRBV4-3|-|-|TRBJ2-2
CASSQAGVGTGELFF
TGCGCCAGCAGCCAAGCAGGGGTAGGAACCGGGGAGCTGTTTTTT
>TRBV2|-|-|TRBJ1-1
CASSLDRLNTEAFF
TGTGCCAGCAGTCTGGACAGACTGAACACTGAAGCTTTCTTT
>TRBV2|-|-|TRBJ2-6
CASSADSSGANVLTF
TGTGCCAGCAGTGCGGACAGCTCTGGGGCCAACGTCCTGACTTTC
>TRBV5-1|-|TRBD2|TRBJ2-1
CASSLGGAGVNNEQFF
TGCGCCAGCAGCTTGGGTGGGGCGGGAGTGAACAATGAGCAGTTCTTC
>TRBV5-1|once|-|TRBJ2-4
CASSLGQAAGNIQYF
TGCGCCAGCAGCTTGGGACAGGCCGCGGGAAACATTCAGTACTTC
>TRBV7-2|few|TRBD1|TRBJ1-4
CASSPWTGLRKLFF
TGTGCCAGCAGCCCCTGGACAGGGCTCCGAAAACTGTTTTTT
>TRBV5-6|-|-|TRBJ2-2
CASSWQGMGTGELFF
TGTGCCAGCAGCTGGCAGGGGATGGGCACCGGGGAGCTGTTTTTT
>TRBV7-9|-|TRBD1|TRBJ2-5
CASSRGTGGGETQYF
TGTGCCAGCAGCCGAGGGACAGGGGGGGGAGAGACCCAGTACTTC
>TRBV30|-|-|TRBJ1-1
CAWSAGLGDTEAFF
TGTGCCTGGAGTGCTGGGCTCGGGGACACTGAAGCTTTCTTT
>TRBV6-5|-|-|TRBJ2-3
CASSLGLAQYF
TGTGCCAGCAGTTTAGGACTGGCGCAGTATTTT
>TRBV4-1|-|-|TRBJ2-1
CASSQGALAYNEQFF
TGCGCCAGCAGCCAAGGGGCACTAGCCTACAATGAGCAGTTCTTC
>TRBV10-2|-|TRBD2|TRBJ2-2
CASSESGAAGGPGGELFF
TGCGCCAGCAGTGAGTCAGGAGCAGCGGGAGGGCCTGGCGGGGAGCTGTTTTTT
>TRBV30|-|-|TRBJ2-7
CAWSTGGGYEQYF
TGTGCCTGGAGCACTGGTGGAGGCTACGAGCAGTACTTC
>TRBV30|-|TRBD1|TRBJ2-1
CAWSVFGSGRQGGYNEQFF
TGTGCCTGGAGTGTATTCGGGTCGGGGCGACAGGGGGGCTACAATGAGCAGTTCTTC
>TRBV5-1|-|TRBD1|TRBJ2-7
CASSSGQATYEQYF
TGCGCCAGCAGTTCCGGACAGGCGACTTACGAGCAGTACTTC
>TRBV5-4|-|-|TRBJ2-1
CASSLAVVASYNEQFF
TGTGCCAGCAGCTTGGCCGTAGTAGCCAGCTACAATGAGCAGTTCTTC
>TRBV5-6|-|-|TRBJ1-1
CASSFAQTNTEAFF
TGTGCCAGCAGCTTTGCACAGACGAACACTGAAGCTTTCTTT
>TRBV29-1|few|TRBD1|TRBJ1-2
CSVGPGTDYGYTF
TGCAGCGTTGGCCCCGGGACAGACTATGGCTACACCTTC
>TRBV11-2|-|TRBD1|TRBJ2-3
CASRGLGTDTQYF
TGTGCTAGCAGGGGGCTTGGGACAGATACGCAGTATTTT
>TRBV5-1|once|-|TRBJ2-1
CASSPTGSYNEQFF
TGCGCCAGCAGCCCGACAGGCTCCTACAATGAGCAGTTCTTC
>TRBV11-2|-|-|TRBJ2-3
CASSFRARGSTDTQYF
TGTGCCAGCAGCTTCAGGGCGAGGGGGAGCACAGATACGCAGTATTTT
>TRBV4-1|few|TRBD1|TRBJ2-7
CASSLRQGMGEQYF
TGCGCCAGCAGCCTCAGACAGGGAATGGGCGAGCAGTACTTC
>TRBV9|-|-|TRBJ2-3
CASSPRLASTDTQYF
TGTGCCAGCAGCCCCCGGCTAGCCAGTACAGATACGCAGTATTTT
>TRBV29-1|-|-|TRBJ2-5
CSVGEQVTETQYF
TGCAGCGTTGGGGAACAGGTTACGGAGACCCAGTACTTC
>TRBV7-9|-|-|TRBJ2-1
CASSARSVNEQFF
TGTGCCAGCAGCGCTCGCAGTGTCAATGAGCAGTTCTTC
>TRBV15|-|TRBD2|TRBJ2-7
CATSRVSGWDHSSYEQYF
TGTGCCACCAGCAGAGTTAGCGGGTGGGACCACAGCTCCTACGAGCAGTACTTC